The clone carrying this T cell receptor beta chain was picked up a small number of times. Its antigen remains unidentified. The data are from a study of T cells after yellow fever vaccination. Study-level points and caveats: Some clonotypes were seen in both the CD4 and the CD8 compartments. These made up a small share and likely arose from convergent recombination.

The CDR3 is made up of 16 amino acids. Trimming at V came to 4 bases and at J to 6 bases, leaving 10 bases not matched to a gene. The germline V gene has CDR1 SGHRS and CDR2 YFSETQ. UMIs were added to TCR cDNA along with a universal primer site when it was made by 5'RACE template switching. MiXCR, applied by TCRdb to the 5' RACE reads, yields one record per CDR3 protein. The sample includes 300,000 to 400,000 distinct CDR3 sequences, approximately 13% of them seen just once. The rearrangement links TRBV5-1 to TRBJ2-2; 9 bases are a match to TRBD2. This sample comprised CD4+ T cells sorted from PBMCs, obtained 15 days after the yellow fever booster vaccination. The clonotype originates from a man aged 18 to 30 who received the YFV17D yellow fever vaccine. The CDR3 nucleotides read TGCGCCAGCAGCGTGGCCCCGGGACTAGCTGCCGGGGAGCTGTTTTTT. It codes for CASSVAPGLAAGELFF.